This passage covers 18 T cell receptor beta chains from one sample sequenced in a study of beta chain features in type 1 diabetes. Study conclusions and caveats: For Type 1 diabetes patients, all four CD4+ subsets carried TCRB CDR3s that were moderately but significantly shorter.

What was sequenced were expressed TCRB transcripts, since all of the isolated RNA had been reverse transcribed. Produced via immunoSEQ multiplex PCR; TCRdb's table is partial and in-frame only. The table has tens of thousands of clones, roughly 41% seen once. These receptors' targets are unknown. The sequencing sample was made of Tregs from blood. The receptors come from a man younger than 40 with type 1 diabetes.

This clone was counted only a few times. V and J are TRBV25-1 and TRBJ2-1, with D unresolved. Germline-derived CDR1 and CDR2 are MGHDK and SYGVNS. The CDR3 loop spans 15 amino acids. V lost 3 bases to trimming and J lost 2 bases, with 11 bases between them. The CDR3 spells CASSDSTQPYNEQFF. The CDR3 nucleotides are TGTGCCAGCAGTGACTCGACACAACCCTACAATGAGCAGTTCTTC.

The chain links TRBV18 to TRBJ1-6; tentative D call: TRBD1 (6 bases). Trimming removed 3 bases from V and 5 bases from J, with 14 bases in between. In germline, CDR1 is KGHSH, CDR2 LQKENI. CDR3 size: 16 residues. The CDR3 nucleotides are TGTGCCAGCTCACCGCAGGGACAAGAGAATAATTCACCCCTCCACTTT. Protein: CASSPQGQENNSPLHF.

V and J are TRBV5-1 and TRBJ2-1; 9 positions agree with TRBD2. The length of the CDR3 is 15 residues. Germline CDR1 and CDR2: SGHRS and YFSETQ. Trimming took 4 bases from V and 4 from J; bases not matched to a gene: 6. The CDR3 bases are TGCGCCAGCAGCCCCGATAGCGGGAGTTACAATGAGCAGTTCTTC. As protein: CASSPDSGSYNEQFF.

The rearrangement joins TRBV19 to TRBJ2-7; the match to TRBD2 covers 7 bases. The junction had 10 bases not matched to a gene; V was cut back by 1 base and J by 7 bases. The germline CDR1 and CDR2 sequences are LNHDA and SQIVND (reference sequence). The CDR3 is 15 amino acids. The CDR3 region has the DNA TGTGCCAGTAGTATAGCAGGACTCCAGCGGGGAGAGCAGTACTTC. It codes for CASSIAGLQRGEQYF.

The V gene is TRBV7-2, the J gene TRBJ2-5; D may be TRBD1 (5 bases). Trimming shortened V by 3 bases and J by 4 bases, and 12 bases separated the two germline ends. The CDR3 runs to 14 residues. Germline CDR1 and CDR2: SGHTA and FQGNSA. The CDR3, as DNA: TGTGCCAGCAGCTTTGCAGGGCTGCGAGAGACCCAGTACTTC. This gives the protein CASSFAGLRETQYF.

This clone was seen a handful of times. The gene calls are TRBV10-3 and TRBJ2-7, with 10 bases fitting TRBD1. The germline V gene has CDR1 ENHRY and CDR2 SYGVKD. Trimming took 4 bases from V and 6 from J; bases not matched to a gene: 6. The CDR3 contains 14 residues. This CDR3 reads CAISAGDRGLEQYF. The CDR3 DNA sequence: TGTGCCATCAGTGCCGGGGACAGGGGTCTCGAGCAGTACTTC.

This clone has a handful of counts. This chain connects TRBV5-4 to TRBJ2-2; the match to TRBD2 covers 15 bases. The CDR3 length is 17 residues. After removal of 3 bases from V and 2 bases from J, the junction contained 2 bases not matched to a gene. From germline, CDR1 is SGHNT and CDR2 YYREEE (reference sequence). The CDR3 is CASSSGLAGGNTGELFF. CDR3 DNA: TGTGCCAGCAGCTCGGGACTAGCGGGAGGAAACACCGGGGAGCTGTTTTTT.

The chain combines TRBV27 with TRBJ1-2, with 10 bases fitting TRBD1. The CDR3 consists of 14 residues. V dropped 8 bases and J dropped 7; count of bases not matched to a gene: 10. The germline V gene encodes CDR1 MNHEY and CDR2 SMNVEV (reference sequence). The CDR3 DNA sequence: TGTGCCAGCGGGAGTCCGGGACAGGGGTTTGGCTACACCTTC. The encoded protein is CASGSPGQGFGYTF.

In its sample, this clone was seen once. This rearrangement joins TRBV28 to TRBJ1-5; D is unresolved. Germline V gene data show CDR1 as MDHEN and CDR2 as SYDVKM. The CDR3 has 17 residues. V dropped 3 bases and J dropped 5 bases, with 20 bases sitting between them. The CDR3 nucleotides are TGTGCCAGCAGTTTCCCTTCGAGTCTCCTCACCCATCAGCCCCAGCATTTT. Its protein is CASSFPSSLLTHQPQHF.

J is TRBJ2-1 and V is TRBV15, with TRBD2 matching over 8 bases. V shed 4 bases and J 2 bases; nucleotides not matched to a gene: 7. This CDR3 comprises 16 residues. Looked up from germline, CDR1 is LNHNV and CDR2 is YYDKDF (reference sequence). This CDR3 is CATSTGGVAAYNEQFF. The CDR3 DNA follows: TGTGCCACCAGCACCGGGGGGGTAGCGGCCTACAATGAGCAGTTCTTC. Combining the CDR3 with reference TRBV15 and TRBJ2-1 gives the whole variable domain DAMVIQNPRYQVTQFGKPVTLSCSQTLNHNVMYWYQQKSSQAPKLLFHYYDKDFNNEADTPDNFQSRRPNTSFCFLDIRSPGLGDTAMYLCATSTGGVAAYNEQFFGPGTRLTVL.

The chain uses TRBV11-2 and TRBJ2-3; the D gene is possibly TRBD2 (5 bases). The CDR3 runs 14 residues. V was shortened by 2 bases and J by 3 bases, with 9 bases between the two germline ends. The germline gives CDR1 SGHAT, CDR2 FQNNGV. The CDR3 DNA is TGTGCCAGCAGCTTATCACGGGGAACAGATACGCAGTATTTT. Encoded protein: CASSLSRGTDTQYF.

The chain employs TRBV28 and TRBJ1-6; D perhaps matches TRBD1 (6 bases). The CDR3 extends over 13 amino acids. Per the germline V gene, CDR1 is MDHEN and CDR2 is SYDVKM. V dropped 8 bases and J dropped 16 bases, with 21 bases sitting between them. CDR3 sequence (DNA): TGTGCCAGCTCTCAGGGGAATATTCACCGGCTCCACTTT. It is translated as CASSQGNIHRLHF.

This clone showed up just a few times. The J gene is TRBJ1-5, the V gene TRBV15, with TRBD1 matching 7 bases. The CDR3 spans 16 residues. CDR1 and CDR2 from the germline V gene are LNHNV and YYDKDF (reference sequence). The V segment lost 3 bases and the J segment 4 bases; nucleotides outside the gene matches: 9. The chain's CDR3 is CATSSPGTEGNQPQHF. DNA for the CDR3: TGTGCCACCAGCAGTCCCGGGACAGAGGGAAATCAGCCCCAGCATTTT.

The chain joins TRBV14 to TRBJ1-2, with 8 bases that match TRBD1. The trim removed 1 base at V and 4 bases at J, leaving 20 bases unmatched. The CDR3 is 20 amino acids. Per germline, CDR1 SGHDN and CDR2 FVKESK. CDR3 DNA sequence: TGTGCCAGCAGCCAAGTTGCTGGTTTATCGACAGGGGCCTCTACCTATGGCTACACCTTC. Encoded protein: CASSQVAGLSTGASTYGYTF.

Only a few counts were recorded for this clone. The chain has TRBV4-2 and TRBJ2-2; 7 bases align to TRBD1. There are 17 residues in the CDR3. With V trimmed by 0 bases and J by 0 bases, 4 bases remained unmatched. CDR1 is LGHNA, CDR2 YNFKEQ, per germline. CDR3 bases: TGTGCCAGCAGCCAAGAGGTTGGGACAGCGAACACCGGGGAGCTGTTTTTT. Translated, it gives CASSQEVGTANTGELFF.

As concerns this clone: Germline is not matched at one junction end, which may reflect a read error. The chain employs TRBV4-2 and TRBJ2-7; tentative D call: TRBD2 (6 bases). Germline CDR1 and CDR2: LGHNA and YNFKEQ. This CDR3 has 12 residues. CDR3 protein: CASSQEGGERYF. The CDR3, as DNA: TGTGCCAGCAGCCAAGAAGGCGGGGAGCGGTACTTC.

The genes are TRBV19 and TRBJ1-2, with a tentative D call TRBD1 (6 bases). Between the trimmed V and J ends, which lost 6 bases and 3 bases, there was a span of 14 bases. The CDR3 is 14 amino acids. Germline V CDR1 and CDR2: LNHDA, SQIVND (reference sequence). The CDR3 nucleotides read TGTGCCAGTAGCGCACGACAGGACTACTATGGCTACACCTTC. Translation: CASSARQDYYGYTF.

The V and J genes are TRBV2 and TRBJ1-5; no clear D. The CDR3 consists of 13 residues. The germline gives CDR1 SNHLY, CDR2 FYNNEI. The V end was cut by 10 bases, the J end by 4 bases, with 14 bases between. The CDR3 bases are TGTGCCACGACCAGAACAGATAATCAGCCCCAGCATTTT. It specifies CATTRTDNQPQHF.